What follows are 14 T cell receptor beta chains derived from one specimen sequenced in a study of T cell responses to AZD1222 COVID-19 vaccine. Using immunoSEQ multiplex PCR, the repertoire was profiled, and TCRdb retains in-frame clones only, with some absent. The sample contains fewer than 150,000 clones, almost 90% of which appear only once. The sample in question was peripheral blood, obtained on day 0 of AZD1222 vaccination. Receptor source: an adult in good health.

The chain joins TRBV5-5 to TRBJ2-1; D assignment may be TRBD1 or TRBD2 (5 bases each). The CDR3 has 13 amino acids. Trimming took off 2 bases at V and 6 bases at J, with 9 bases between the two ends. Germline CDR1 reads SGHKS; CDR2 reads YYEKEE (reference sequence). The CDR3: CASSFSGSNEQFF. CDR3 bases: TGTGCCAGCAGCTTTTCAGGGAGCAATGAGCAGTTCTTC.

In this sample, this clone turned up once. The chain carries TRBV7-9 and TRBJ1-3; D is unresolved. Deletions cut 0 bases from V and 0 bases from J, with 6 bases between. The CDR3 contains 15 residues. Germline V gene data show CDR1 as SEHNR and CDR2 as FQNEAQ (reference sequence). The CDR3 is CASSLARSSGNTIYF. CDR3 coding DNA: TGTGCCAGCAGCTTAGCGCGGAGCTCTGGAAACACCATATATTTT.

The chain uses TRBV30 and TRBJ1-1; unclear D gene. The length of the CDR3 is 14 residues. CDR1 and CDR2 from the germline V gene are GTSNPN and SVGIG (reference sequence). V lost 4 bases to trimming and J lost 5 bases, with 17 bases between them. CDR3 amino acids: CAWISPGPGTEAFF. Written as DNA, the CDR3 is TGTGCCTGGATCTCCCCCGGGCCGGGGACTGAAGCTTTCTTT.

The V call is TRBV6-4, the J call TRBJ2-7; 8 bases are a match to TRBD1. Germline assignment: CDR1 MRHNA and CDR2 SNTAGT. This CDR3 is built from 12 residues. J lost 6 bases, V lost 6 bases, and 4 bases had no gene match. This CDR3 reads CASRGQGTEQYF. DNA of the CDR3: TGTGCCAGCAGAGGACAGGGAACCGAGCAGTACTTC.

The chain uses TRBV27 and TRBJ1-6; weak D call: TRBD1 (5 bases). The V end was cut by 2 bases, the J end by 8 bases, with 13 bases between. CDR1 is MNHEY and CDR2 is SMNVEV in the germline V gene (reference sequence). CDR3 length: 15 residues. The CDR3 bases are TGTGCCAGCAGTTTAAAACGGACAAAGCATTCACCCCTCCACTTT. Translating it yields CASSLKRTKHSPLHF.

CDR3 sequence (DNA): TGTGCCAGCAGTTCGCCAGGACAGGGCCTGGATACGCAGTATTTT. It yields the protein CASSSPGQGLDTQYF. The J gene is TRBJ2-3, the V gene TRBV5-5, with 8 bases lining up with TRBD1. Germline V gene lookup returns CDR1 SGHKS and CDR2 YYEKEE (reference sequence). With V trimmed by 5 bases and J by 6 bases, 11 bases remained unmatched. This CDR3 has 15 residues.

The gene calls are TRBV6-5 and TRBJ1-2, with D uncertain. From germline, CDR1 is MNHEY and CDR2 SVGAGI. Trimming took 7 bases from V and 4 from J, leaving 10 bases between them. The CDR3 runs 12 residues. The CDR3 bases are TGTGCCAGCAATAGGGAACCCTATGGCTACACCTTC. It encodes CASNREPYGYTF.

V usage is TRBV6-5 and J usage is TRBJ2-1; TRBD2 aligns across 9 bases. The ends lost 8 bases at V and 3 bases at J; junction bases unmatched: 8. Germline loops: CDR1 MNHEY, CDR2 SVGAGI. This CDR3 comprises 15 residues. CDR3 protein: CASWRASGVYNEQFF. CDR3 DNA: TGTGCCAGCTGGAGGGCTAGCGGGGTCTACAATGAGCAGTTCTTC.

The chain uses TRBV20-1 and TRBJ2-1, with 7 bases fitting TRBD2. The germline V gene encodes CDR1 DFQATT and CDR2 SNEGSKA (reference sequence). Trimming cost V 3 bases and J 3 bases; bases outside gene matches: 5. The CDR3 is 14 residues long. CDR3 sequence (DNA): TGCAGTGCTAGTCAAGCGGGATTCTACAATGAGCAGTTCTTC. Translation: CSASQAGFYNEQFF.

The rearrangement uses TRBV6-2 or TRBV6-3 and TRBJ1-5; perhaps TRBD1 as D (5 bases). This CDR3 is built from 14 residues. Between the trimmed V and J ends, which lost 0 bases and 7 bases, there was a span of 10 bases. CDR1 and CDR2 (germline): MNHEY, SVGEGT. In DNA form, the CDR3 reads TGTGCCAGCAGTTACTCGACGGGACTACAGCCCCAGCATTTT. Translation: CASSYSTGLQPQHF.

The V and J genes are TRBV7-2 and TRBJ2-3, with D maybe TRBD2 (6 bases). V lost 3 bases and J lost 8, with 9 bases in between. CDR3 length equals 12 residues. Germline CDR1 SGHTA, CDR2 FQGNSA. Here the CDR3 reads CASSFGTGTQYF. The CDR3 nucleotides are TGTGCCAGCAGCTTCGGGACTGGTACGCAGTATTTT.

This chain connects TRBV6-5 to TRBJ2-7; 10 nucleotides line up with TRBD2. Germline V gives CDR1 MNHEY, CDR2 SVGAGI. V gave up 7 bases and J gave up 4 bases; unmatched junction bases: 10. The CDR3 covers 15 residues. The CDR3 DNA is TGTGCCAGCACCCGGGCGGCTAGCGGGAGTTACGAGCAGTACTTC. Protein: CASTRAASGSYEQYF.

The V gene is TRBV12-3 or TRBV12-4, the J gene TRBJ2-5, with a possible D match to TRBD2 (5 bases). V shed 6 bases and J shed 2 bases, with 10 bases lying between them. The CDR3 is 13 residues long. DNA for the CDR3: TGTGCCAGCAGCACCAGCGGACAAGAGACCCAGTACTTC. Translated: CASSTSGQETQYF.

The chain's CDR3 is CSVQRDRGKAQYF. The CDR3 DNA reads as TGCAGCGTTCAGCGAGACAGGGGAAAAGCTCAGTACTTC. The rearrangement uses TRBV29-1 and TRBJ2-7, with 8 bases matching TRBD1. CDR3 length: 13 amino acids. The V gene's germline CDR1 is SQVTM and CDR2 ANQGSEA. The V gene end was trimmed by 5 bases and the J gene end by 10 bases; junction bases not matched to a gene: 13.